This record covers a single T cell receptor (beta chain). Its cognate antigen is unknown. The sample belongs to a study of cytomegalovirus exposure and HLA in healthy donors. Looked up from germline, CDR1 is SGHTA and CDR2 is FQGNSA. The CDR3 covers 17 residues. Trimming removed 4 bases from V and 4 bases from J, with 22 bases in between. Primers included in the PCR were 60 Vbeta and 13 Jbeta primers. Assay used: immunoSEQ multiplex PCR; TCRdb lists only in-frame clones, some missing. In the table there are 150,000 to 200,000 clones, 68% of which are singletons. Study-level points and caveats: Confirmation was obtained in vitro that a few CMV-associated chains are specific for CMV antigens. Per a prior analysis, the majority of TCR beta V segments were productive roughly 87% or roughly 30% of the time.

The TCR originated in a man aged 45-65 years in good health and CMV-seronegative. Sequences were obtained from PBMCs. The chain couples TRBV7-2 to TRBJ1-1; tentatively, D is TRBD1 (6 bases). CDR3 in DNA: TGTGCCAGCAGCTCCTTTCCTCGGGGGGCGGGTAGCACTGAAGCTTTCTTT. This codes for CASSSFPRGAGSTEAFF.